Shown below are 3 T cell receptor beta chains from a single sample sequenced in a study of shared clonotypes between healthy human individuals. Clones were sequenced by immunoSEQ multiplex PCR, and TCRdb holds only the in-frame ones, with some missing. The data show under 1,100,000 clones, with approximately 80% seen just once and under 0.8% held by the top ten. The specimen was memory CD4+ T cells from PBMCs. The subset here: CD45RA-negative fraction. All receptors derive from a man aged 18 to 29 in good health. Some clones in this sample may be carry-over from other donors' samples.

The genes are TRBV4-2 and TRBJ2-7, with a tentative D call TRBD1 (6 bases). The CDR3 is 15 residues long. V shed 2 bases and J shed 4 bases, with 15 bases lying between them. The germline V gene encodes CDR1 LGHNA and CDR2 YNFKEQ. CDR3 residues: CASSQTGQPRYEQYF. The CDR3 coding sequence is TGTGCCAGCAGCCAAACCGGACAGCCCCGGTACGAGCAGTACTTC.

The chain is built from TRBV6-5 and TRBJ2-5, with D unresolved. The CDR3 extends over 14 amino acids. Germline CDR1 and CDR2: MNHEY and SVGAGI. Trimming pared 6 bases from V and 7 bases from J, leaving 18 bases between. CDR3 in amino acids: CASSSLGAVVTQYF. The CDR3 DNA follows: TGTGCCAGCAGCTCCTTAGGCGCCGTGGTGACCCAGTACTTC.

CDR3 DNA: TGTGCCAGCAGGCCCGGGACTAGCGTACGGGGGGAGCTGTTTTTT. The encoded protein is CASRPGTSVRGELFF. V usage is TRBV27 and J usage is TRBJ2-2, with 10 positions matching TRBD2. Germline lookup yields CDR1 MNHEY and CDR2 SMNVEV (reference sequence). V trimming: 6 bases; J trimming: 8 bases; junction bases outside the gene matches: 9. The CDR3 is 15 residues long.